This T cell receptor (beta chain) was recovered during a study of PD-1 blockade in classical Hodgkin lymphoma. As for the study in general: Intravenous nivolumab at 3 mg/kg was given to patients every 2 weeks. Study-level points and caveats: The baseline diversity of complete responders showed similarity to that of newly diagnosed patients. By C4D1 there was a significant rise in CD4+ TCR diversity but not in CD8+ TCR diversity.

A note on this clone: Antigen unknown.

Exposure to brentuximab vedotin varied, and each patient had relapsed following autologous stem cell transplantation. The V gene's germline CDR1 is ENHRY and CDR2 SYGVKD. The ends were cut back, 6 bases at V and 6 bases at J, with 6 bases in the middle. The CDR3 length is 12 residues. Only in-frame clones appear in the TCRdb table, and some are missing; sequencing was by immunoSEQ multiplex PCR. The sample gives around 14,000 clones, approximately 78% of which show up once; 25% is in the top ten. The specimen was peripheral blood mononuclear cells (PBMCs), collected before the second cycle of nivolumab. The clonotype originates from a human donor with classical Hodgkin lymphoma. V is TRBV10-3 and J is TRBJ1-6; weak D call: TRBD1 (5 bases). The CDR3 loop reads CAIRQGNSPLHF. DNA for the CDR3: TGTGCCATCAGGCAGGGTAATTCACCCCTCCACTTT.